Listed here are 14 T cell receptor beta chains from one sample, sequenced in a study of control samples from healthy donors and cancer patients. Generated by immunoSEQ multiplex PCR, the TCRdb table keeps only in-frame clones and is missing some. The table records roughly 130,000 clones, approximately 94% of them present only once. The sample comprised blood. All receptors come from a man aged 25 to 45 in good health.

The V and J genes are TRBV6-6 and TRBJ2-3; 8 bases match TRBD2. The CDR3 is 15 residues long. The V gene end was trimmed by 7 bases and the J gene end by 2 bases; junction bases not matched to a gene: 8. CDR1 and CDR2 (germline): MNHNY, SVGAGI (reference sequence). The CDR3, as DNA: TGTGCCAGCACCTCGTATAGCGGGAACACAGATACGCAGTATTTT. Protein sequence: CASTSYSGNTDTQYF.

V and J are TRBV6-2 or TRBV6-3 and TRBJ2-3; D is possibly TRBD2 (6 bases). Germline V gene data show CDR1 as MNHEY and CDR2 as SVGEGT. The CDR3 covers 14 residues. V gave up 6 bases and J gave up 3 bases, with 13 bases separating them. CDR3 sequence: CASSDGRVTDTQYF. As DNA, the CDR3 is TGTGCCAGCAGCGACGGGAGAGTAACAGATACGCAGTATTTT.

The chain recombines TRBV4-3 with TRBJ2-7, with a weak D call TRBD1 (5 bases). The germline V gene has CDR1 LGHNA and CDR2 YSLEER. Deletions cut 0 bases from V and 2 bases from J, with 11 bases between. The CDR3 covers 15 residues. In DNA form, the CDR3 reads TGCGCCAGCAGCCAAGATATTAGGGGAACCTACGAGCAGTACTTC. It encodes CASSQDIRGTYEQYF.

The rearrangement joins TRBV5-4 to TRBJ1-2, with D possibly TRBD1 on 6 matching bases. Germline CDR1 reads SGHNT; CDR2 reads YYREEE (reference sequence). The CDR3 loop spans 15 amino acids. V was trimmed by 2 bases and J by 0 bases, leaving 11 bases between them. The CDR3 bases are TGTGCCAGCAGCTTAGTACAGGGAGCTAACTATGGCTACACCTTC. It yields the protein CASSLVQGANYGYTF.

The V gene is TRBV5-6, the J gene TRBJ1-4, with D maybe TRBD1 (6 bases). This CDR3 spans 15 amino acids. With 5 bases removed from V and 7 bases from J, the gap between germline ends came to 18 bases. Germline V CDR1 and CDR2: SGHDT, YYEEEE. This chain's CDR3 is CASSLAGGAGEKLFF. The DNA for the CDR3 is TGTGCCAGCAGTCTCGCCGGGGGCGCGGGTGAAAAACTGTTTTTT.

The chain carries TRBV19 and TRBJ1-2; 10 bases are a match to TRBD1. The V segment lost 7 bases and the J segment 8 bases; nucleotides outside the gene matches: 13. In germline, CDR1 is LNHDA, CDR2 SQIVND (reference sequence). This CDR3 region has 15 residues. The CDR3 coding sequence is TGTGCCAGTACGTCCCCGACAGGGGGCCCCGGAGGCTACACCTTC. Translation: CASTSPTGGPGGYTF.

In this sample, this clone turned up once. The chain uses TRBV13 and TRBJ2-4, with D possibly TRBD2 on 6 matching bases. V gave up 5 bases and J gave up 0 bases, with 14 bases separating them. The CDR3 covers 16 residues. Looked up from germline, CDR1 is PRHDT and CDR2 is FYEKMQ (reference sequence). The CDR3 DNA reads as TGTGCCAGCAGCGTTGCCTACGGGGGAGCCAAAAACATTCAGTACTTC. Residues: CASSVAYGGAKNIQYF.

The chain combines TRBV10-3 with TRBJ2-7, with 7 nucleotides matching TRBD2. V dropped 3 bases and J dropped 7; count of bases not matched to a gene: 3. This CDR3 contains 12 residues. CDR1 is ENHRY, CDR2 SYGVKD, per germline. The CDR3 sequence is CAISDTAGEQYF. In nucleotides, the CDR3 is TGTGCCATCAGTGACACAGCGGGGGAGCAGTACTTC.

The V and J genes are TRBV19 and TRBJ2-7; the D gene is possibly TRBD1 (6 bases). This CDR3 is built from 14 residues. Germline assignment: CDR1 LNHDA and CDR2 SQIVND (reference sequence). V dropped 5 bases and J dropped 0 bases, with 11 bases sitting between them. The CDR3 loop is CASSPDSYSYEQYF. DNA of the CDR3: TGTGCCAGTAGTCCGGACAGTTACTCCTACGAGCAGTACTTC.

The CDR3 DNA is TGTGCCAGCAAGCGACTGCAGGGGACTCATGAGTACACTGAAGCTTTCTTT. This gives the protein CASKRLQGTHEYTEAFF. The V call is TRBV7-8, the J call TRBJ1-1; D perhaps matches TRBD1 (6 bases). The germline gives CDR1 SGHVS, CDR2 FQNEAQ. V was shortened by 7 bases and J by 3 bases, with 24 bases between the two germline ends. The CDR3 is 17 amino acids.

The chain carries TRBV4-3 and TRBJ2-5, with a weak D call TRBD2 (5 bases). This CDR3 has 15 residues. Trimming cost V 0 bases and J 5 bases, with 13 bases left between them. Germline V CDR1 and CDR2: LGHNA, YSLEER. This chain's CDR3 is CASSQEGRPGETQYF. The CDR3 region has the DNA TGCGCCAGCAGCCAAGAGGGCCGCCCGGGGGAGACCCAGTACTTC.

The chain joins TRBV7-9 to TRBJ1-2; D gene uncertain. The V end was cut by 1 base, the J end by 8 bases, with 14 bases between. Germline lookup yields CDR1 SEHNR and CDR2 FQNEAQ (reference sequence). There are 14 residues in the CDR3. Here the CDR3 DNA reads TGTGCCAGCAGCTTAGGTGACCGTATCAAGGGCTACACCTTC. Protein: CASSLGDRIKGYTF.

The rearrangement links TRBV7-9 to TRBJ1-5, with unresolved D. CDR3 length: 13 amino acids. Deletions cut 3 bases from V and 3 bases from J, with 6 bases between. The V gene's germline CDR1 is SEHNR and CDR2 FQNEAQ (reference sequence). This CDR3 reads CASSLGYNQPQHF. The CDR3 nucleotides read TGTGCCAGCAGCTTGGGTTACAATCAGCCCCAGCATTTT.

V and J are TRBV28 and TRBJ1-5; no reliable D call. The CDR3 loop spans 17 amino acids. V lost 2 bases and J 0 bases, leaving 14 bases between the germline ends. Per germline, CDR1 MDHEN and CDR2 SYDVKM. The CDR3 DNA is TGTGCCAGCAGTTTACTGGTGGGTCTTAATAGCAATCAGCCCCAGCATTTT. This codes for CASSLLVGLNSNQPQHF.